The present TCR beta chain was sequenced within a study of T cell responses to AZD1222 COVID-19 vaccine. Overall study findings and caveats: Once two AZD1222 doses were given, Spike-specific TCR breadth and depth went up. Donors were largely white British and mainly female; clonal diversity was possibly underestimated.

Concerning this clone: Its antigen remains unidentified.

Clones were read by immunoSEQ multiplex PCR, and TCRdb kept only the in-frame ones, dropping some. The sample lists fewer than 120,000 clones, approximately 90% occurring once. The CDR3 spans 12 residues. V was trimmed by 1 base and J by 10 bases, leaving 10 bases between them. The chain uses TRBV12-3 or TRBV12-4 and TRBJ1-1; D gene unclear. Sequenced material: peripheral blood, taken on day 0 of AZD1222 vaccination. The TCR comes from an adult in good health. The CDR3, as DNA: TGTGCCAGCAGTTTAGGGGGTTCGGGAGCTTTCTTT. Protein: CASSLGGSGAFF.